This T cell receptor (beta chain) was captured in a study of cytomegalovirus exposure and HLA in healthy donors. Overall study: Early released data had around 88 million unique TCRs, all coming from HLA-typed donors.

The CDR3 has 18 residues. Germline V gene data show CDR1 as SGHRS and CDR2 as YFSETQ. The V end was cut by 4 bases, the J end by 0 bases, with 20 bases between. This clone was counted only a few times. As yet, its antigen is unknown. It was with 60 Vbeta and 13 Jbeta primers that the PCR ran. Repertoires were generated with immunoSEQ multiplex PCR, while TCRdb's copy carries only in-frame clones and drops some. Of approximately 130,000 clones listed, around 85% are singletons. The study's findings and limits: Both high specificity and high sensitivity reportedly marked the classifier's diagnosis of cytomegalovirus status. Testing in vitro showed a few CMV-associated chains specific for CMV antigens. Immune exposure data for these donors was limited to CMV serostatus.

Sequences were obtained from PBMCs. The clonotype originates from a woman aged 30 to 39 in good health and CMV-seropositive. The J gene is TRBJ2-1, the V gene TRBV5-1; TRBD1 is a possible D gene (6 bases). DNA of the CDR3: TGCGCCAGCAGCCCACGAAGGACGACAGGCCTCTCCTACAATGAGCAGTTCTTC. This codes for CASSPRRTTGLSYNEQFF.